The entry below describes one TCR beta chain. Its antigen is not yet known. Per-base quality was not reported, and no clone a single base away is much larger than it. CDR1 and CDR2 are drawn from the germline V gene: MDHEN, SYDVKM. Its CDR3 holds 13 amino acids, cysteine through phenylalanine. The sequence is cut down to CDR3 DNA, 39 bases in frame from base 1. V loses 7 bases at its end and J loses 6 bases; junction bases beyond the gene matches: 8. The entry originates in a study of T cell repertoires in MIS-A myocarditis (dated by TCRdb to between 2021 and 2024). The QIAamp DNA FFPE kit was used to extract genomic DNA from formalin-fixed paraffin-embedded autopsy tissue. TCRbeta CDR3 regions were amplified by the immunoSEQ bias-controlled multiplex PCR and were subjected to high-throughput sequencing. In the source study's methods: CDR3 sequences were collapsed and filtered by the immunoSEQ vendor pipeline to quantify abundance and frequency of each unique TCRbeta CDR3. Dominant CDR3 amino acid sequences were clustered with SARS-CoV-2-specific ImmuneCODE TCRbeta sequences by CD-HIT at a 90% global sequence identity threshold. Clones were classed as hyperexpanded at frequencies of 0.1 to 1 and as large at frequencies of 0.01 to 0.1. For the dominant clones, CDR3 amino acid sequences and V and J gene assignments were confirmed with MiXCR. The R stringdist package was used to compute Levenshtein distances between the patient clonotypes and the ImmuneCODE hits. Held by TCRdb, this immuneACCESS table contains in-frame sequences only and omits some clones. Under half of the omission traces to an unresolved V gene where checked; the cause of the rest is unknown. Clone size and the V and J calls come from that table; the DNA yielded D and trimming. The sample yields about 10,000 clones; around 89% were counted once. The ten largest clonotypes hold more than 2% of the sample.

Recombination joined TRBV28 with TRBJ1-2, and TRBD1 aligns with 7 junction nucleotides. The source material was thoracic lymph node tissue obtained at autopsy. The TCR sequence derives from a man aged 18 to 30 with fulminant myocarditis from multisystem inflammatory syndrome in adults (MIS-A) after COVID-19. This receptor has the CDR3 CASIEETGNGYTF. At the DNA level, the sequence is TGTGCCAGCATCGAGGAGACAGGGAATGGCTACACCTTC.